This T cell receptor (beta chain) was captured by sequencing in a study of T cell responses to AZD1222 COVID-19 vaccine. General study points: Just a handful of AZD1222 recipients tested seropositive at baseline.

TCRdb keeps only in-frame clones here, not all; method: immunoSEQ multiplex PCR. Seen here are roughly 70,000 clones, 75% to 95% observed once, and the top ten hold 6.3%. Germline V gene lookup returns CDR1 MNHEY and CDR2 SVGEGT. After removal of 5 bases from V and 13 bases from J, the junction contained 19 bases not matched to a gene. The CDR3 spans 17 residues. Notes on this clone: Its cognate antigen is unknown.

The rearrangement uses TRBV6-2 or TRBV6-3 and TRBJ2-3; 12 nucleotides agree with TRBD2. This specimen was peripheral blood, taken 28 days after the second dose of the MenACWY control vaccine. The TCR sequence derives from an adult who received the MenACWY meningococcal vaccine as a control. CDR3: CASSPHPKTSGSHEEYF. The CDR3 nucleotides are TGTGCCAGCAGTCCGCATCCGAAGACTAGCGGGAGCCATGAAGAGTATTTT.